Presented here are 4 T cell receptor beta chains from one specimen sequenced in a study of T cells after yellow fever vaccination. TCRdb reprocessed the 5' RACE reads with MiXCR, giving one entry per CDR3 protein. The table shows some 340,000 distinct CDR3 sequences, with about 10% occurring only once. Sequences were derived from CD4+ T cells sorted from PBMCs, sampled 45 days after the yellow fever booster vaccination. These receptors came from a man between 18 and 29 years old who received the YFV17D yellow fever vaccine.

This clonotype was detected a few times. For the CDR3, the DNA is TGTGCCAGCAGTGAAGAGGGGAACGGGGAGCTGTTTTTT. Translation gives CASSEEGNGELFF. This chain joins TRBV6-1 and TRBJ2-2, with D tentatively TRBD1 (5 bases). The CDR3 is 13 residues long. V was pared by 1 base and J by 7 bases, with 7 bases between. The germline CDR1 and CDR2 sequences are MNHNS and SASEGT.

This clonotype was seen more than once but under ten times. The rearrangement uses TRBV10-3 and TRBJ2-3; no definite D call. Germline V gene data show CDR1 as ENHRY and CDR2 as SYGVKD. V was cut by 3 bases and J by 4 bases, with 11 bases left in between. CDR3 length: 14 residues. The CDR3 region has the DNA TGTGCCATCAGTGACTCGGGTAGCCCAGATACGCAGTATTTT. Encoded protein: CAISDSGSPDTQYF.

The genes are TRBV7-2 and TRBJ2-1, with D possibly TRBD1 on 6 matching bases. The CDR3 is made up of 13 amino acids. Trimming left V 5 bases short and J 9 bases short, with 14 bases between. Germline lookup yields CDR1 SGHTA and CDR2 FQGNSA. In nucleotides, the CDR3 is TGTGCCAGCAGCCTGACACAGGGAGTTGAGCAGTTCTTC. This translates into CASSLTQGVEQFF.

This clonotype was counted between two and nine times. The chain links TRBV27 to TRBJ1-6, with D tentatively TRBD1 (5 bases). Germline V lookup: CDR1 MNHEY, CDR2 SMNVEV (reference sequence). The CDR3 runs to 13 residues. V lost 3 bases and J 10 bases, leaving 10 bases between the germline ends. In DNA form, the CDR3 reads TGTGCCAGCAGTTTGCGGGGGAGGTCACCCCTCCACTTT. As protein: CASSLRGRSPLHF.